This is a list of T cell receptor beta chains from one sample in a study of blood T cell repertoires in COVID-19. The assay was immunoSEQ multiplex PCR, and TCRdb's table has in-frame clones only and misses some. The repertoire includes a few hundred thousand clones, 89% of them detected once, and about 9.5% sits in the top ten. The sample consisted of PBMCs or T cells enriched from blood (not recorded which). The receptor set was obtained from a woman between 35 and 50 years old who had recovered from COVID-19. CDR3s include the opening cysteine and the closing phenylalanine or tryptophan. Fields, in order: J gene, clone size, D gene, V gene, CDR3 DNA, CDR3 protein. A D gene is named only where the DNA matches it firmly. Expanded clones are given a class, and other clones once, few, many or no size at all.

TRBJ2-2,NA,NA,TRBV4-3,TGCGCCAGCAGCCAAGGGACAGCGAACACCGGGGAGCTGTTTTTT,CASSQGTANTGELFF
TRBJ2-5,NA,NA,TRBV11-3,TGTGCCAGCAGCTCTGAACAGGGAGTGGAGACCCAGTACTTC,CASSSEQGVETQYF
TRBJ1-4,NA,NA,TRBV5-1,TGCGCCAGCAGTGTCCAGGTAGATGAAAAACTGTTTTTT,CASSVQVDEKLFF
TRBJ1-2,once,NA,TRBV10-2,TGCGCCAGCAGTGAGAATAGGCGGGGCTATGGCTACACCTTC,CASSENRRGYGYTF
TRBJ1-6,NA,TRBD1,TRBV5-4,TGTGCCAGCAGCTTGGGGTATAGGGGACAGGGGGCTTCACCCCTCCACTTT,CASSLGYRGQGASPLHF
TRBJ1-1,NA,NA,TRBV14,TGTGCCAGCAGCCAATTTTGGCAGAACACTGAAGCTTTCTTT,CASSQFWQNTEAFF
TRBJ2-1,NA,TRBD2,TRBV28,TGTGCCAGCAGAAAGTTAGCGGGAGGACGATCTCGGAGCTCCTACAATGAGCAGTTCTTC,CASRKLAGGRSRSSYNEQFF
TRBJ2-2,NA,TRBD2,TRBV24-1,TGTGCCACCAGTGACCTCGGACTAGCGTTCGGCGGGGAGCTGTTTTTT,CATSDLGLAFGGELFF
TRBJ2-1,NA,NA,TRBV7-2,TGTGCCAGCAGCTTATCGGCAGGGACCTACAATGAGCAGTTCTTC,CASSLSAGTYNEQFF
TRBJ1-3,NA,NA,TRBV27,TGTGCCAGCAGTTTTCAGTTTGGAAACACCATATATTTT,CASSFQFGNTIYF
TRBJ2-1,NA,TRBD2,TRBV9,TGTGCCAGCAGCGTGTGGGCTAGCGGGGGTAATGAGCAGTTCTTC,CASSVWASGGNEQFF
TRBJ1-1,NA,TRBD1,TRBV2,TGTGCCAGCAGTGAAATTAGTACAGGGGAAACTGAAGCTTTCTTT,CASSEISTGETEAFF
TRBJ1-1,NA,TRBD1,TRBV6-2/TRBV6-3,TGTGCCAGCAGTTCCCCGGGACAGGGGATGAACACTGAAGCTTTCTTT,CASSSPGQGMNTEAFF
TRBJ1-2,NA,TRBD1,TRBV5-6,TGTGCCAGCTCCAAGGACAGGTCCTATGGCTACACCTTC,CASSKDRSYGYTF
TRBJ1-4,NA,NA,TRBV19,TGTGCCAGTAGCTCCGGGTATCGGGAAAAACTGTTTTTT,CASSSGYREKLFF
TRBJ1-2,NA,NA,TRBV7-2,TGTGCCAGCAGCTTCGCCCAGGGGAATGGCTACACCTTC,CASSFAQGNGYTF
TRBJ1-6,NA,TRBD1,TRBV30,TGTGCCTGGAGTCTACAGGGGGTGACTTCCAATTCACCCCTCCACTTT,CAWSLQGVTSNSPLHF
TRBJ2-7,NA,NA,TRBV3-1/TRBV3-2,TGTGCCAGCAGCCAAGAGGGGCCATCCTACGAGCAGTACTTC,CASSQEGPSYEQYF
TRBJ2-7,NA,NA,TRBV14,TGTGCCAGCAGCCAGCCGGGATACTCCTACGAGCAGTACTTC,CASSQPGYSYEQYF
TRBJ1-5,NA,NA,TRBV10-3,TGTGCCATCAGTGAGTCTTATCCGGGGGTGGATAGCAATCAGCCCCAGCATTTT,CAISESYPGVDSNQPQHF